This T cell receptor (beta chain) derives from a study of T-cell reconstitution after alpha-beta-depleted transplantation in children. The CDR3 runs 16 residues. Germline CDR1 and CDR2: SGHVS and FQNEAQ. Trimming pared 7 bases from V and 1 base from J, leaving 19 bases between. The TCRbeta library incorporated unique molecular identifiers. TCRdb redid the calling of the PCR reads with MiXCR, one entry per CDR3 protein. The data hold 490,000 or so distinct CDR3 sequences, with around 12% observed a single time. The clonotype was recovered from a human donor who donated a stem cell graft to a child with combined immunodeficiency. Sequencing used PBMCs from the stem cell graft donor, obtained from the stem cell graft. The genes are TRBV7-8 and TRBJ1-1; D is unclear. The CDR3 is CASTNLISTANTEAFF. For the CDR3, the DNA is TGTGCCAGCACCAACCTAATCTCAACAGCGAACACTGAAGCTTTCTTT.